This is a list of T cell receptor beta chains from one sample in a study of tumor-infiltrating lymphocytes in primary liver carcinoma. TCRdb ran MiXCR on the multiplex PCR reads and lists one entry per CDR3 protein. The data contain just under 95,000 distinct CDR3 sequences, around 70% of them singletons. Sequences were obtained from tumor-adjacent normal liver tissue. These receptors came from a middle-aged man with primary liver carcinoma and hepatitis B virus infection. CDR3s include the opening cysteine and the closing phenylalanine or tryptophan. The D gene is left open where the match is weak.

V,D,J,CDR3
TRBV12-3/TRBV12-4,TRBD1,TRBJ2-7,CASSSWRAGGLSGNNEQYF
TRBV19,TRBD2,TRBJ2-3,CASSRGLAFNTDTQYF
TRBV7-9,TRBD2,TRBJ2-7,CASSLGGAGEVYEQYF
TRBV24-1,TRBD2,TRBJ2-1,CATGRSSGRAWEQLF
TRBV4-1,.,TRBJ1-1,CASSPRGVNTEAFF
TRBV6-5,TRBD1,TRBJ1-6,CAITHLTGPGSPLHF
TRBV5-6,TRBD1,TRBJ2-3,CTSSFDRGGSSTQYF
TRBV6-5,.,TRBJ2-7,CVSSYSKGHEQCF
TRBV11-2,TRBD2,TRBJ2-7,CASSLSGTIGYEQYF
TRBV6-1,TRBD1,TRBJ1-5,CASSEVTGANQHF
TRBV11-2,.,TRBJ2-1,CASNSAAGGDEQFF
TRBV4-2,.,TRBJ1-5,CASSQSPGRGNQPQHF
TRBV7-9,.,TRBJ2-7,CASSVEAGRNEQYF
TRBV11-3,.,TRBJ2-3,CASSYRRRDTDTQYF
TRBV6-6,TRBD1,TRBJ1-5,CASRLTGDNQPQHF
TRBV5-1,TRBD2,TRBJ2-1,CASSTTSGRASGNEQFF
TRBV7-9,.,TRBJ2-3,CASTRADTQYF
TRBV11-2,TRBD1,TRBJ1-1,CASSLDGDRGRQYTEAFF
TRBV7-8,TRBD2,TRBJ2-1,CASRSPSGSYNEQFF
TRBV18,.,TRBJ2-1,CASSLASLRNEQLF
TRBV28,.,TRBJ2-1,CTSRHTAGTYYNEQFF
TRBV11-2,.,TRBJ2-2,CASSLVWRYLGTGELFF
TRBV15,.,TRBJ2-5,CATSITPLYSETQYF
TRBV14,TRBD2,TRBJ2-2,CASSQETSVNTGELFF
TRBV6-2/TRBV6-3,.,TRBJ2-3,CASDETASTDTQYF
TRBV11-2,.,TRBJ2-5,CASDYILDQETQYF
TRBV11-2,.,TRBJ2-1,CAGSKNREDNEQFF
TRBV13,TRBD2,TRBJ2-7,CASNSGTSDQYF
TRBV5-4,.,TRBJ1-1,CASSLYGPSNTEAFF
TRBV28,.,TRBJ1-2,CASSLRGAGYIF